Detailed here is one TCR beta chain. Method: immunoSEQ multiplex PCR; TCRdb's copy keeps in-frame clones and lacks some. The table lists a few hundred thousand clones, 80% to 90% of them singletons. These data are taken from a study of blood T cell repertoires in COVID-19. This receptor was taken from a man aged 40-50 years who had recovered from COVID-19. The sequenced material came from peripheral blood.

In DNA, the CDR3 is TGTGCCAGCAGCCGAGACAGGGCAGATACGCAGTATTTT. Its protein product is CASSRDRADTQYF. The chain joins TRBV5-4 to TRBJ2-3, with 7 bases identical to TRBD1. The CDR3 is 13 residues long. Germline values: CDR1 SGHNT, CDR2 YYREEE (reference sequence). J lost 4 bases, V lost 4 bases, and 3 bases had no gene match.